The present T cell receptor beta chain was sequenced within a study of response to subunit inactivated influenza vaccine. This clonotype has a count of ten or more. TCRdb analysed the RT-PCR reads with MiXCR anew, one entry per CDR3 protein. The repertoire consists of approximately 500,000 distinct CDR3 sequences, with 10% to 15% occurring once and the leading ten covering around 12%. This CDR3 is built from 13 residues. Looked up from germline, CDR1 is SNHLY and CDR2 is FYNNEI. V gave up 9 bases and J gave up 5 bases, with 14 bases separating them. The clonotype originates from a man aged 45 to 65 who received an inactivated influenza vaccine. The V call is TRBV2, the J call TRBJ2-1; D not resolved. This material consisted of PBMCs from blood, taken 40 to 50 days after vaccination. CDR3 amino acids: CASLKIRDNEQFF. CDR3 in DNA: TGTGCCAGTCTAAAGATCCGGGACAATGAGCAGTTCTTC.